Following are 11 T cell receptor beta chains from one sample sequenced in a study of T cells after posttransplantation cyclophosphamide. Busulfan-fludarabine conditioning, marrow transplant, and cyclophosphamide on days +3 and +4 were administered. Assay: immunoSEQ multiplex PCR; the TCRdb copy retains only in-frame clones and omits some. The data list some 18,000 clones, none observed once; approximately 0.54% falls to the top ten. The source material was PBMCs, sampled after allogeneic stem cell transplant with posttransplant cyclophosphamide. These receptors were taken from a female patient in her thirties or forties who received an allogeneic stem cell transplant from a related donor, was CMV-positive, and had no GVHD. Some T cells may have originated in the graft donor.

This clone has at least ten counts. The CDR3 DNA reads TGTGCCAGCAGCGTAGGACATCAGAACACTGAAGCTTTCTTT. Encoded protein: CASSVGHQNTEAFF. The J gene is TRBJ1-1, the V gene TRBV9; no clear D gene. This CDR3 spans 14 amino acids. V dropped 0 bases and J dropped 1 base, with 7 bases sitting between them. In germline, CDR1 is SGDLS, CDR2 YYNGEE.

This clone has at least ten counts. This chain joins TRBV6-1 and TRBJ2-7; 8 bases are shared with TRBD1. This CDR3 is 15 amino acids long. With 8 bases clipped from V and 3 bases from J, the junction kept 12 bases outside the gene matches. Germline values: CDR1 MNHNS, CDR2 SASEGT. CDR3 sequence reads: CASWSRGRPYYEQYF. CDR3 DNA: TGTGCCAGCTGGTCCAGGGGGCGTCCATACTACGAGCAGTACTTC.

There are many counts of this clone. The chain links TRBV7-9 to TRBJ2-3; a weak D match, TRBD2 (6 bases). CDR1 and CDR2 from the germline V gene are SEHNR and FQNEAQ (reference sequence). The CDR3 loop spans 13 amino acids. Trimming removed 5 bases at V and 8 bases at J, with 14 bases between. CDR3 nucleotides: TGTGCCAGCAGCCAGGGACGAGCGGGTACGCAGTATTTT. Amino acid sequence: CASSQGRAGTQYF.

This clone was seen repeatedly, ten times or more. V and J are TRBV18 and TRBJ2-1; 8 bases line up with TRBD2. V shed 3 bases and J 8 bases; nucleotides not matched to a gene: 6. The CDR3 runs to 14 residues. The germline gives CDR1 KGHSH, CDR2 LQKENI. The CDR3 region is CASSPSGRGDEQFF. In DNA, the CDR3 is TGTGCCAGCTCACCGTCCGGGAGGGGCGATGAGCAGTTCTTC.

This clone was recorded many times. The V and J genes are TRBV7-9 and TRBJ2-2; no clear D gene. Germline V gives CDR1 SEHNR, CDR2 FQNEAQ (reference sequence). The ends were cut back, 5 bases at V and 5 bases at J, with 15 bases in the middle. The CDR3 consists of 15 residues. CDR3 sequence: CASSVGGFMTGELFF. The CDR3 region has the DNA TGTGCCAGCAGCGTCGGCGGATTTATGACCGGGGAGCTGTTTTTT.

This clone was recorded many times. The rearrangement uses TRBV29-1 and TRBJ2-1; TRBD2 aligns across 8 bases. The germline CDR1 and CDR2 sequences are SQVTM and ANQGSEA. V trimming: 1 base; J trimming: 8 bases; junction bases outside the gene matches: 4. The CDR3 covers 13 residues. CDR3: CSVEGDGRDEQFF. As DNA, the CDR3 is TGCAGCGTTGAAGGGGACGGGAGGGATGAGCAGTTCTTC.

Ten or more counts support this clone. The chain couples TRBV28 to TRBJ2-3; 8 nucleotides align to TRBD2. This CDR3 comprises 15 residues. Trimming took 3 bases from V and 5 from J; bases not matched to a gene: 7. The V gene's germline CDR1 is MDHEN and CDR2 SYDVKM. As DNA, the CDR3 is TGTGCCAGCAGTTTTGACGCGGGAGGAGTAGATACGCAGTATTTT. Its translation: CASSFDAGGVDTQYF.

This clone was found many times. This chain links TRBV6-5 with TRBJ2-1, with 10 bases aligning to TRBD1. Trimming removed 0 bases from V and 2 bases from J; junction bases left unmatched: 1. CDR1 and CDR2 from the germline V gene are MNHEY and SVGAGI. The CDR3 runs to 16 residues. This CDR3 reads CASSYSTGGAYNEQFF. The CDR3, as DNA: TGTGCCAGCAGTTACTCGACAGGGGGCGCCTACAATGAGCAGTTCTTC.

This clone was seen many times. The CDR3 sequence: CASSSLARKNIQYF. The CDR3 DNA is TGTGCCAGTAGTTCCCTAGCGCGCAAAAACATTCAGTACTTC. V gene TRBV19 combines with J gene TRBJ2-4, with D perhaps TRBD2 (6 bases). V lost 5 bases and J lost 3, with 11 bases in between. The CDR3 loop spans 14 amino acids. Per germline, CDR1 LNHDA and CDR2 SQIVND (reference sequence).

This clone showed up many times. The chain is built from TRBV6-5 and TRBJ2-7, with 8 bases aligning to TRBD1. Germline CDR1 is MNHEY and CDR2 is SVGAGI. The CDR3 totals 15 residues. Germline trimming cut 7 bases from V and 7 bases from J; bases unmatched to any gene: 15. This chain's CDR3 is CASTGRGQGAGEQYF. CDR3 DNA: TGTGCCAGCACCGGCCGGGGGCAGGGGGCGGGGGAGCAGTACTTC.

Ten or more counts support this clone. As DNA, the CDR3 is TGTGCCAGCAGCTTAGTATCAGAATCCTACAATGAGCAGTTCTTC. It specifies CASSLVSESYNEQFF. This chain links TRBV7-2 with TRBJ2-1; no reliable D call. Germline values: CDR1 SGHTA, CDR2 FQGNSA. The CDR3 has 15 amino acids. V was trimmed by 1 base and J by 1 base, leaving 8 bases between them.